This T cell receptor (beta chain) was obtained from a study of PD-1 blockade in classical Hodgkin lymphoma. On the study more broadly: Nivolumab was given intravenously to patients at 3 mg/kg every 2 weeks.

TCRdb keeps only in-frame clones here, not all; method: immunoSEQ multiplex PCR. The repertoire holds tens of thousands of clones, with around 87% as singletons. Notes on this clone: The antigen remains unidentified.

The germline CDR1 and CDR2 sequences are ENHRY and SYGVKD. With 4 bases removed from V and 1 base from J, the gap between germline ends came to 13 bases. The CDR3 spans 15 residues. Study findings and constraints: Newly diagnosed patients had baseline TCR diversity that was reportedly lower than that of healthy donors. At C4D1, TCR diversity had climbed significantly for CD4+ cells, though not for CD8+ cells.

Documented time point: cycle 4 day 1 (C4D1), after less than seven weeks of nivolumab. No patient escaped relapse after autologous stem cell transplantation, and brentuximab vedotin exposure varied. The source is a human donor with classical Hodgkin lymphoma. This chain uses TRBV10-3 with TRBJ1-1; D possibly corresponds to TRBD1 (5 bases). Sample: peripheral blood mononuclear cells (PBMCs), taken before the fourth cycle of nivolumab. CDR3 nucleotide sequence: TGTGCCATCAGTGGGCAGAGGGGAGGGAACACTGAAGCTTTCTTT. Its protein is CAISGQRGGNTEAFF.